This T cell receptor beta chain is drawn from a study of cytomegalovirus exposure and HLA in healthy donors. Background on the study: The platform used for the approximately 120 validation repertoires matched that of the 666 first-cohort repertoires, a later analysis reported. Regarding the study as a whole: The study labeled 170 or so TCR beta chains cytomegalovirus-associated. The majority of TCR sequences were rare, yet some public TCRs appeared in many donors.

The donors were part of the validation cohort, which consisted of about 120 subjects and was separate from the first cohort of 600 to 850 subjects. Germline V gene sequence: CDR1 SNHLY, CDR2 FYNNEI. The CDR3 runs 18 residues. V gave up 7 bases and J gave up 0 bases, with 21 bases separating them. The assay was immunoSEQ multiplex PCR, and TCRdb's table has in-frame clones only and misses some. This table has some 170,000 clones, 86% appearing once. On this clone: Its antigen is currently unknown.

The sequencing input was PBMCs. The sequence came from a man between 18 and 35 years old in good health and CMV-seropositive. V gene TRBV2 combines with J gene TRBJ1-4, with a possible D match to TRBD1 (6 bases). CDR3 in amino acids: CASTPGLGQRTTNEKLFF. The CDR3 DNA reads as TGTGCCAGCACTCCCGGTTTAGGACAGCGAACAACTAATGAAAAACTGTTTTTT. Full variable domain (outside the CDR3, taken from reference TRBV2 and TRBJ1-4): EPEVTQTPSHQVTQMGQEVILRCVPISNHLYFYWYRQILGQKVEFLVSFYNNEISEKSEIFDDQFSVERPDGSNFTLKIRSTKLEDSAMYFCASTPGLGQRTTNEKLFFGSGTQLSVL.